These T cell receptor beta chains were read from a single sample in a study of T cells after yellow fever vaccination. MiXCR, applied by TCRdb to the 5' RACE reads, yields one record per CDR3 protein. The repertoire holds hundreds of thousands of distinct CDR3 sequences, with roughly an eighth as singletons. The material was PBMCs, obtained on the day of the yellow fever booster vaccination. These receptors originate from a man aged 25-45 years who received the YFV17D yellow fever vaccine. The CDR3 runs from the conserved cysteine through the conserved F or W. A D gene is named only where the DNA matches it firmly. Only some rows state a clone size, as once, few, many or a class for expanded clones.

v_call,clone_size,d_call,j_call,cdr3_aa,cdr3_nt
TRBV7-2,few,-,TRBJ2-2,CASSFSLGSTGELFF,TGTGCCAGCAGCTTTTCCCTAGGTAGCACCGGGGAGCTGTTTTTT
TRBV4-3,few,-,TRBJ2-3,CASSQDAGSYPTQYF,TGCGCCAGCAGCCAAGACGCCGGGAGCTACCCGACGCAGTATTTT
TRBV18,few,-,TRBJ2-2,CASSLWETTVSTGELFF,TGTGCCAGCTCACTTTGGGAAACGACAGTTAGCACCGGGGAGCTGTTTTTT
TRBV30,-,-,TRBJ2-4,CAWSTDKYIQYF,TGTGCCTGGAGTACGGACAAGTACATTCAGTACTTC
TRBV9,few,TRBD2,TRBJ2-3,CASSVANHRGGRLAGSTDTQYF,TGTGCCAGCAGCGTAGCGAACCATAGAGGGGGAAGACTAGCGGGAAGCACAGATACGCAGTATTTT
TRBV3-1,few,-,TRBJ1-4,CASSPTVANEKLFF,TGTGCCAGCAGCCCGACCGTCGCTAATGAAAAACTGTTTTTT
TRBV29-1,-,-,TRBJ2-7,CSVGGPANEQYF,TGCAGCGTTGGCGGCCCAGCGAACGAGCAGTACTTC
TRBV7-2,few,TRBD2,TRBJ2-2,CASSTRRLAGGAGELFF,TGTGCCAGCAGCACCAGACGACTAGCGGGGGGGGCCGGGGAGCTGTTTTTT
TRBV10-3,-,-,TRBJ2-7,CAISGGAAYEQYF,TGTGCCATCAGTGGGGGAGCCGCCTACGAGCAGTACTTC
TRBV6-7,-,TRBD1,TRBJ2-2,CASSYLGEQGFGELFF,TGTGCCAGCAGTTATTTGGGGGAACAGGGGTTCGGGGAGCTGTTTTTT
TRBV10-3,-,-,TRBJ1-5,CAISAEGDEPQHF,TGTGCCATCAGTGCGGAGGGTGATGAGCCCCAGCATTTT
TRBV11-2,-,TRBD2,TRBJ2-7,CASSLGTLMLAGVGRSYEQYF,TGTGCCAGCAGCTTAGGTACACTGATGCTAGCGGGAGTAGGGCGCTCCTACGAGCAGTACTTC
TRBV18,few,-,TRBJ2-7,CASSRGRNYEQYF,TGTGCCAGCTCACGGGGACGGAACTACGAGCAGTACTTC
TRBV7-2,-,-,TRBJ2-7,CASSLEKRGEYEQYF,TGTGCCAGCAGCTTAGAGAAGAGGGGGGAATACGAGCAGTACTTC
TRBV5-1,-,-,TRBJ2-1,CASSLARGDEQFF,TGCGCCAGCAGCTTGGCACGGGGCGATGAGCAGTTCTTC
TRBV23-1,-,-,TRBJ2-7,CASSQNLRPVLGYEQYF,TGCGCCAGCAGTCAAAACCTGCGGCCGGTCCTAGGCTACGAGCAGTACTTC
TRBV27,-,-,TRBJ2-1,CATAGLFNEQFF,TGTGCCACCGCTGGTCTGTTCAATGAGCAGTTCTTC
TRBV12-3/TRBV12-4,-,TRBD1,TRBJ1-5,CASSWTGGAGQPQHF,TGTGCCAGCAGTTGGACAGGGGGCGCAGGACAGCCCCAGCATTTT
TRBV4-3,-,-,TRBJ2-7,CASSQDKGARQYF,TGCGCCAGCAGCCAAGATAAAGGGGCAAGGCAGTACTTC
TRBV5-4,few,-,TRBJ2-2,CASGLAGAVGAGELFF,TGTGCCAGCGGCCTCGCGGGGGCCGTCGGTGCCGGGGAGCTGTTTTTT
TRBV30,few,-,TRBJ2-3,CAWGGHFTDTQYF,TGTGCCTGGGGCGGACACTTCACAGATACGCAGTATTTT
TRBV11-2,few,-,TRBJ2-3,CASSPRLQATDTQYF,TGTGCCAGCAGCCCCCGACTCCAGGCCACAGATACGCAGTATTTT
TRBV7-8,few,TRBD2,TRBJ2-5,CASSLTGTSLRETQYF,TGTGCCAGCAGCCTAACCGGGACTAGCTTGAGAGAGACCCAGTACTTC
TRBV5-1,-,TRBD2,TRBJ2-2,CASSWSSGNMNTGELFF,TGCGCCAGCAGCTGGTCGAGCGGGAACATGAACACCGGGGAGCTGTTTTTT
TRBV12-3/TRBV12-4,-,TRBD1,TRBJ1-1,CASSLADRDATEAFF,TGTGCCAGCAGTTTAGCCGACAGGGATGCCACTGAAGCTTTCTTT
TRBV7-8,-,-,TRBJ2-3,CASSFRGFGTDTQYF,TGTGCCAGCAGCTTTCGGGGATTCGGCACAGATACGCAGTATTTT
TRBV20-1,-,TRBD2,TRBJ2-7,CSAKGVAGEVEQYF,TGCAGTGCCAAAGGGGTAGCGGGAGAGGTCGAGCAGTACTTC
TRBV11-1,-,-,TRBJ2-3,CASSLAARVPHWSTDTQYF,TGTGCCAGCAGCTTAGCGGCGCGGGTCCCCCATTGGAGCACAGATACGCAGTATTTT
TRBV5-1,few,-,TRBJ1-1,CASSLGRVKNTEAFF,TGCGCCAGCAGCTTGGGGAGGGTAAAGAACACTGAAGCTTTCTTT
TRBV19,few,TRBD2,TRBJ2-5,CASSIERTSGNQETQYF,TGTGCCAGTAGTATAGAACGGACTAGCGGTAACCAAGAGACCCAGTACTTC
TRBV20-1,medium-sized,-,TRBJ2-4,CSAPRDKNIQYF,TGCAGTGCTCCCCGGGACAAAAACATTCAGTACTTC
TRBV15,-,TRBD1,TRBJ2-7,CATSAGQGAKLPSQEQYF,TGTGCCACCAGCGCCGGACAGGGGGCTAAGTTGCCTTCCCAAGAGCAGTACTTC
TRBV30,-,TRBD2,TRBJ2-2,CAWSPPLASGLGELFF,TGTGCCTGGAGTCCACCCCTCGCTAGCGGCCTCGGTGAGCTGTTTTTT
TRBV7-9,-,-,TRBJ2-7,CASSLGRDRAYEQYF,TGTGCCAGCAGCTTAGGGCGGGACCGAGCCTACGAGCAGTACTTC
TRBV29-1,many,TRBD1,TRBJ1-4,CSVADRENNEKLFF,TGCAGCGTTGCGGACAGGGAAAATAATGAAAAACTGTTTTTT
TRBV6-1,few,-,TRBJ1-6,CASTLSFDSPLHF,TGTGCCAGCACCCTATCCTTCGACTCACCCCTCCACTTT
TRBV12-3/TRBV12-4,few,TRBD1,TRBJ1-2,CASRGQRFTGYTF,TGTGCCAGCAGGGGACAGCGTTTTACCGGCTACACCTTC
TRBV5-6,few,TRBD1,TRBJ1-1,CASSFRTGTEAFF,TGTGCCAGCAGCTTTAGGACAGGCACTGAAGCTTTCTTT
TRBV23-1,few,-,TRBJ1-2,CASSLPRQINYGYTF,TGCGCCAGCAGTCTCCCAAGACAGATTAACTATGGCTACACCTTC
TRBV6-2/TRBV6-3,few,-,TRBJ2-1,CASVGGRDYNEQFF,TGTGCCAGCGTGGGCGGGCGGGATTACAATGAGCAGTTCTTC
TRBV6-5,-,-,TRBJ2-3,CASRPNTQYF,TGTGCCAGCAGACCGAATACGCAGTATTTT
TRBV2,-,-,TRBJ2-7,CASNVDWAYEQYF,TGTGCCAGCAACGTGGACTGGGCCTACGAGCAGTACTTC